This T cell receptor beta chain was sequenced during a study of beta chain features in type 1 diabetes. Study-wide background: The examined sorted cells totaled 110 million or so across samples.

Overall study findings and caveats: The study found that naive, central memory and Treg TCRB repertoires appeared more similar in patients than in healthy donors. The study found fewer insertions and more deletions at VDJ junctions in type 1 diabetes patients. Type 1 diabetes patients had TCRB CDR3s that were shorter (moderately but significantly so) in all four CD4+ subsets.

From germline, CDR1 is SQVTM and CDR2 ANQGSEA. The V gene lost 6 bases and the J gene lost 9 bases, with 8 bases spanning the gap. CDR3 length equals 9 residues. This clone has a handful of counts. No antigen is known for it. Expressed TCRB transcripts were sequenced because the entire RNA isolate underwent reverse transcription. About 3.7 million reads per sample were averaged for naive, central memory and regulatory samples. Method: immunoSEQ multiplex PCR; TCRdb's copy keeps in-frame clones and lacks some. The data contain more than 100,000 clones, about 17% of them singletons. Sample: central memory CD4+ T cells from blood. This sequence joins TRBV29-1 and TRBJ1-2, with D unclear. The clonotype comes from a man between 25 and 39 years old with type 1 diabetes. Written as DNA, the CDR3 is TGCAGCGTGGGTAAAAGCTACACCTTC. Protein product: CSVGKSYTF.